The text below deals with one T cell receptor beta chain. V lost 6 bases and J lost 2; bases outside the gene matches: 4. CDR3 size: 14 residues. Germline loops: CDR1 SNHLY, CDR2 FYNNEI. Original processing notes: Amplified reference gene primers provided the basis for estimating nucleated cell counts. Data came from immunoSEQ multiplex PCR; TCRdb stores just in-frame clones and leaves some out. V and J calls and clone size are as listed in that table; D and trimming were resolved from the DNA. The repertoire consists of roughly 330,000 clones, with around 92% occurring once and the leading ten covering under 8%. This specimen belongs to a study of blood T cell repertoires in COVID-19. Across the study: The origin of the acute and convalescent COVID-19 samples was the United States, Italy and Spain. The analysed material was cDNA or gDNA that came from T cells, B-cell-depleted T cells, or PBMCs.

The chain is built from TRBV2 and TRBJ1-5; TRBD1 matches at 7 bases. This clonotype was obtained from a man between 18 and 35 years old who had recovered from COVID-19. Material: peripheral blood. The CDR3 DNA follows: TGTGCCAGCAGGGGACAGTGGGGCAATCAGCCCCAGCATTTT. It is translated as CASRGQWGNQPQHF.